Listed below are T cell receptor beta chains from one sample, sequenced in a study of OX40 agonist ivuxolimab in advanced cancers. Assay used: immunoSEQ multiplex PCR; TCRdb lists only in-frame clones, some missing. This table has about 48,000 clones, roughly 84% appearing once. The source material was CD4+ or CD8+ T cells sorted from blood, sampled in a trial of the OX40 agonist ivuxolimab. The receptors derive from an adult with an advanced solid tumor such as melanoma, head and neck, liver or kidney cancer. Each CDR3 is given with its conserved first and last residue.

J,V,CDR3
TRBJ1-1,TRBV5-4,CASSLRQDGEAFF
TRBJ1-4,TRBV7-8,CASSLESGWNEKLFF
TRBJ2-5,TRBV27,CASSWGPQETQYF
TRBJ2-4,TRBV5-3,CASSLGRPWGNIQYF
TRBJ1-1,TRBV14,CASSRIDRDTEAFF
TRBJ2-3,TRBV9,CASSVVGSTDTQYF
TRBJ2-7,TRBV28,CASSFKKGAYSYEQYF
TRBJ2-3,TRBV6-4,CASSPRGRWTDTQYF
TRBJ2-5,TRBV7-9,CASSLLDRQETQYF
TRBJ2-2,TRBV6-4,CASSEDPSRNTGELFF
TRBJ1-2,TRBV7-2,CASSLAQAVGYTF
TRBJ2-7,TRBV7-2,CASSSRGAGDRYEQYF
TRBJ1-1,TRBV28,CASSQTNTEAFF
TRBJ2-5,TRBV20-1,CSARAMETQYF
TRBJ2-7,TRBV6-6,CASSYSDLGQGYEQYF
TRBJ2-1,TRBV27,CASRWTGNYEQFF
TRBJ2-3,TRBV5-4,CASSLASGPTDTQYF
TRBJ2-1,TRBV5-4,CASSFSDGDNEQFF
TRBJ2-2,TRBV6-1,CASRGGGNTGELFF
TRBJ1-2,TRBV30,CAWSVRQNYGYTF
TRBJ2-5,TRBV19,CASSTRQGRKETQYF
TRBJ2-7,TRBV29-1,CSVDDGTYEQYF
TRBJ1-2,TRBV5-8,CASSSSWYGYTF
-,TRBV11-3,CASSPGPGAYEQYF
TRBJ1-6,TRBV5-6,CASRDRASNSPLHF
TRBJ2-2,TRBV5-5,CASSFGTENTGELFF
TRBJ1-1,TRBV7-9,CASSFDRSNTEAFF
TRBJ2-1,TRBV5-5,CASSASWREFGNEQFF
TRBJ2-7,TRBV27,CASKTREGLGEQYF
TRBJ2-1,TRBV30,CVASGSWVLESRHYNEQFF
TRBJ2-7,TRBV18,CASSPIVGQYVLKQYF
TRBJ2-7,TRBV19,CASARSRGEQYF
TRBJ1-5,TRBV7-2,CASSLMGFNQPQHF
TRBJ1-4,TRBV28,CASRTGGTNEKLFF
TRBJ2-5,TRBV19,CASSPWTGGEETQYF
TRBJ2-1,TRBV7-3,CASSRGNEQFF
TRBJ2-7,TRBV20-1,CSALSYEEQYF
TRBJ2-1,TRBV12-5,CASGSERGAYNEQFF
TRBJ1-2,TRBV6-5,CASRHNSDQVYGYTF
TRBJ2-5,TRBV19,CASSSGGLIQETQYF
TRBJ2-5,TRBV6-5,CASSTTWGAGETQYF
TRBJ2-7,TRBV5-5,CASSPGLAGGYF
TRBJ2-2,TRBV7-3,CASSPKGGLAGFTGELFF
TRBJ2-2,TRBV19,CASSIQGLATGELFF
TRBJ2-5,TRBV7-2,CASSRTSGSGPETQYF
TRBJ2-1,TRBV5-1,CASSLVPGSSYNEQFF
TRBJ1-5,TRBV4-1,CASSQDPGGGNQPQHF
TRBJ1-6,TRBV2,CASSERAGVGSPLHF
TRBJ2-7,TRBV30,CAWGISDEQYF
TRBJ1-6,TRBV7-8,CASSLSILDSPLHF
TRBJ2-7,TRBV6-6,CASSVSGVNHEQYF
TRBJ1-6,TRBV4-1,CASSQGTGPRQDSPLHF
TRBJ2-1,TRBV5-8,CASSLRDRISGNEQFF
TRBJ2-7,TRBV18,CASSRGQGAYEQYF
TRBJ2-7,TRBV7-2,CASSLGGGPYEQYF
TRBJ2-1,TRBV5-1,CASSLGQGREQFF
TRBJ1-4,TRBV18,CASSTPAGGRLGEKLFF
TRBJ2-1,TRBV4-2,CASSQDSRQSYNEQFF
TRBJ1-2,TRBV5-4,CASSSILGQNSYGYTF